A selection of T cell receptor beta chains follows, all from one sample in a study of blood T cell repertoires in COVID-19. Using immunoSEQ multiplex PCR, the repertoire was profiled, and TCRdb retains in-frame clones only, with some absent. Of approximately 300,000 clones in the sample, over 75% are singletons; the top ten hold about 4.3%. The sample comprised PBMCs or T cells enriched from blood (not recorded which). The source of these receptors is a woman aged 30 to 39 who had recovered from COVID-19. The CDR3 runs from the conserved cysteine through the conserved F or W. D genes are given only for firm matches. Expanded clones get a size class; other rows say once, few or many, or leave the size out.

cdr3_aa: CASSRGSGELFF
cdr3_nt: TGTGCCAGTAGCAGGGGGTCCGGGGAGCTGTTTTTT
d_call: TRBD1
clone_size: NA
j_call: TRBJ2-2
v_call: TRBV19

cdr3_aa: CASSFRSGNTIYF
cdr3_nt: TGTGCCAGCAGCTTCCGCTCTGGAAACACCATATATTTT
d_call: NA
clone_size: NA
j_call: TRBJ1-3
v_call: TRBV3-1/TRBV3-2

cdr3_aa: CAISATGVGEQYF
cdr3_nt: TGTGCCATCAGTGCTACAGGGGTGGGTGAGCAGTACTTC
d_call: TRBD1
clone_size: NA
j_call: TRBJ2-7
v_call: TRBV10-3

cdr3_aa: CASSYSAGGFYNEQFF
cdr3_nt: TGTGCCAGCAGTTACTCGGCGGGAGGGTTCTACAATGAGCAGTTCTTC
d_call: TRBD2
clone_size: NA
j_call: TRBJ2-1
v_call: TRBV6-6

cdr3_aa: CASSQRTGETTNEKLFF
cdr3_nt: TGCGCCAGCAGCCAACGGACAGGAGAGACAACTAATGAAAAACTGTTTTTT
d_call: TRBD1
clone_size: NA
j_call: TRBJ1-4
v_call: TRBV4-1

cdr3_aa: CASSPDRVNTGELFF
cdr3_nt: TGTGCCAGCAGTCCGGACAGGGTTAACACCGGGGAGCTGTTTTTT
d_call: TRBD1
clone_size: NA
j_call: TRBJ2-2
v_call: TRBV14

cdr3_aa: CASSLMGRGTSDSEQYF
cdr3_nt: TGTGCCAGCAGCTTAATGGGTAGAGGGACTAGTGATTCCGAGCAGTACTTC
d_call: TRBD2
clone_size: NA
j_call: TRBJ2-7
v_call: TRBV7-8

cdr3_aa: CASSLTGTVSGNTIYF
cdr3_nt: TGTGCCAGCAGCTTAACAGGGACAGTCTCTGGAAACACCATATATTTT
d_call: TRBD1
clone_size: few
j_call: TRBJ1-3
v_call: TRBV7-9

cdr3_aa: CASSSRLAGLNEQFF
cdr3_nt: TGTGCCAGCAGCTCACGACTAGCGGGGTTGAATGAGCAGTTCTTC
d_call: TRBD2
clone_size: NA
j_call: TRBJ2-1
v_call: TRBV3-1/TRBV3-2

cdr3_aa: CASGLARDSTTQYF
cdr3_nt: TGTGCTAGTGGTTTGGCCCGAGATAGCACGACGCAGTATTTT
d_call: NA
clone_size: few
j_call: TRBJ2-3
v_call: TRBV12-5

cdr3_aa: CATSTPGGQPYSGNTIYF
cdr3_nt: TGTGCCACCAGCACACCTGGGGGACAGCCGTACTCTGGAAACACCATATATTTT
d_call: TRBD1
clone_size: NA
j_call: TRBJ1-3
v_call: TRBV15

cdr3_aa: CASSPGFAGNTEAFF
cdr3_nt: TGTGCCAGCTCACCGGGTTTCGCGGGTAACACTGAAGCTTTCTTT
d_call: NA
clone_size: NA
j_call: TRBJ1-1
v_call: TRBV18

cdr3_aa: CASSEGQGGNQPQHF
cdr3_nt: TGTGCCAGCAGTGAGGGACAGGGGGGGAATCAGCCCCAGCATTTT
d_call: TRBD1
clone_size: once
j_call: TRBJ1-5
v_call: TRBV2

cdr3_aa: CASSSDRTGESNEQYF
cdr3_nt: TGTGCCAGCAGTTCGGATCGGACAGGGGAATCGAACGAGCAGTACTTC
d_call: TRBD1
clone_size: many
j_call: TRBJ2-7
v_call: TRBV28

cdr3_aa: CASSSDSRVRSTDTQYF
cdr3_nt: TGTGCCAGCAGCTCGGACAGCAGGGTACGTAGCACAGATACGCAGTATTTT
d_call: NA
clone_size: NA
j_call: TRBJ2-3
v_call: TRBV28

cdr3_aa: CAWRAGVGHEAFF
cdr3_nt: TGTGCCTGGAGAGCAGGGGTCGGACATGAAGCTTTCTTT
d_call: NA
clone_size: NA
j_call: TRBJ1-1
v_call: TRBV30

cdr3_aa: CASRDRGYSNQPQHF
cdr3_nt: TGTGCCAGCCGGGACAGGGGTTATAGCAATCAGCCCCAGCATTTT
d_call: TRBD1
clone_size: NA
j_call: TRBJ1-5
v_call: TRBV19

cdr3_aa: CASSSGQGNTDTQYF
cdr3_nt: TGCGCCAGCAGCTCGGGACAGGGTAACACAGATACGCAGTATTTT
d_call: TRBD1
clone_size: NA
j_call: TRBJ2-3
v_call: TRBV5-1

cdr3_aa: CAWSLSGGSGNTIYF
cdr3_nt: TGTGCCTGGAGTCTTTCAGGGGGCTCTGGAAACACCATATATTTT
d_call: TRBD1
clone_size: NA
j_call: TRBJ1-3
v_call: TRBV30

cdr3_aa: CASSLPSAGGYGYTF
cdr3_nt: TGTGCCAGCAGTTTACCCTCGGCAGGAGGTTATGGCTACACCTTC
d_call: NA
clone_size: few
j_call: TRBJ1-2
v_call: TRBV28

cdr3_aa: CTSSQLAGENIQYF
cdr3_nt: TGCACCAGCAGCCAACTAGCGGGGGAAAACATTCAGTACTTC
d_call: NA
clone_size: NA
j_call: TRBJ2-4
v_call: TRBV1

cdr3_aa: CASSLQGSQPQHF
cdr3_nt: TGTGCCAGCAGCTTACAGGGAAGTCAGCCCCAGCATTTT
d_call: NA
clone_size: NA
j_call: TRBJ1-5
v_call: TRBV5-4

cdr3_aa: CASSSIGGPEAFF
cdr3_nt: TGTGCCAGCAGCTCCATAGGGGGCCCTGAAGCTTTCTTT
d_call: TRBD1
clone_size: once
j_call: TRBJ1-1
v_call: TRBV7-6

cdr3_aa: CASSLEIGGGYTF
cdr3_nt: TGTGCCAGCAGCTTAGAGATCGGGGGGGGCTACACCTTC
d_call: NA
clone_size: NA
j_call: TRBJ1-2
v_call: TRBV11-2

cdr3_aa: CASSSGQVGQPQHF
cdr3_nt: TGTGCCAGCAGTTCCGGACAGGTAGGCCAGCCCCAGCATTTT
d_call: TRBD1
clone_size: NA
j_call: TRBJ1-5
v_call: TRBV6-2/TRBV6-3

cdr3_aa: CASSPQAGSGGGPYEQYF
cdr3_nt: TGTGCCAGCAGCCCCCAAGCGGGTAGCGGGGGGGGACCCTACGAGCAGTACTTC
d_call: TRBD2
clone_size: once
j_call: TRBJ2-7
v_call: TRBV13

cdr3_aa: CASSDRVGVGNQPQHF
cdr3_nt: TGTGCCAGCAGTGATCGGGTAGGGGTTGGCAATCAGCCCCAGCATTTT
d_call: NA
clone_size: NA
j_call: TRBJ1-5
v_call: TRBV2

cdr3_aa: CASSLEAGALGNTIYF
cdr3_nt: TGTGCCAGCAGCTTAGAAGCGGGGGCTCTTGGAAACACCATATATTTT
d_call: NA
clone_size: NA
j_call: TRBJ1-3
v_call: TRBV7-9

cdr3_aa: CASRGHHQPQHF
cdr3_nt: TGTGCCAGCCGGGGACATCATCAGCCCCAGCATTTT
d_call: NA
clone_size: NA
j_call: TRBJ1-5
v_call: TRBV28

cdr3_aa: CASSADSGSSNEQFF
cdr3_nt: TGTGCCAGCAGTGCCGATAGCGGAAGTTCTAATGAGCAGTTCTTC
d_call: NA
clone_size: NA
j_call: TRBJ2-1
v_call: TRBV6-4